These T cell receptor beta chains were read from a single sample in a study of blood T cell repertoires in COVID-19. Sequenced by immunoSEQ multiplex PCR; TCRdb stores in-frame clones only, minus some. The sample has 150,000 to 170,000 clones; 83% are singletons. Input material: peripheral blood. The source is a woman aged 55-75 years with COVID-19, enrolled during active disease. Both conserved end residues are part of each CDR3. A D gene is named only where the DNA matches it firmly. Expanded clones are given a class, and other clones once, few, many or no size at all.

. TRBD1 TRBJ2-6 TRBV6-1 TGTGCCAGCAGTGGACAGGGGATCTCTGGGGCCAACGTCCTGACTTTC CASSGQGISGANVLTF
. TRBD2 TRBJ2-7 TRBV5-1 TGCGCCAGCAGCTTGGCGGTAGCGGGCTTCTACGAGCAGTACTTC CASSLAVAGFYEQYF
. . TRBJ2-7 TRBV6-6 TGTGCCAGCAGGCCCCCGGGACAAGAATACGAGCAGTACTTC CASRPPGQEYEQYF
. TRBD2 TRBJ2-2 TRBV19 TGTGCCAGTAAAGGAGCACTAGCGGGAGCCGGGGAGCTGTTTTTT CASKGALAGAGELFF
. . TRBJ1-2 TRBV27 TGTGCCAGCAGCCCGACAGTACTCGAGACAGGAGCTAACTATGGCTACACCTTC CASSPTVLETGANYGYTF
. . TRBJ1-6 TRBV6-5 TGTGCCAGCAGTCCCCGTCGGGCCCTCCACTTT CASSPRRALHF
. . TRBJ2-2 TRBV18 TGTGCCAGCTCACCCCGGGGGATGATGAACACCGGGGAGCTGTTTTTT CASSPRGMMNTGELFF
. . TRBJ1-1 TRBV30 TGTGCCTGGAGCCCTTCGACATTTTACACTGAAGCTTTCTTT CAWSPSTFYTEAFF
. . TRBJ2-3 TRBV7-3 TGTGCCAGCAGCTTAGCGGTTCAAGGTACGCAGTATTTT CASSLAVQGTQYF
. . TRBJ1-4 TRBV19 TGTGCCAGTAGTATACACAGTACCGATGAAAAACTGTTTTTT CASSIHSTDEKLFF
. . TRBJ2-5 TRBV18 TGTGCCAGCTCACAAAACAGGGGAGGAGAGACCCAGTACTTC CASSQNRGGETQYF
. . TRBJ1-1 TRBV5-4 TGTGCCAGCAGCCCGAGCTCTGGGCGGGGCACTGAAGCTTTCTTT CASSPSSGRGTEAFF
. TRBD1 TRBJ1-1 TRBV4-2 TGTGCCAGCAGCCGAGGTCTTACAGGGGCCGACACTGAAGCTTTCTTT CASSRGLTGADTEAFF
. . TRBJ1-5 TRBV20-1 TGCAGTGCTAGTAGGACTACTGGGCAGGCCCTTAGCAATCAGCCCCAGCATTTT CSASRTTGQALSNQPQHF
. TRBD1 TRBJ1-3 TRBV5-6 TGTGCCAGCAGCGACCCCGGAACAGGGGGCGGAAACACCATATATTTT CASSDPGTGGGNTIYF
. TRBD1 TRBJ1-2 TRBV2 TGTGCCAGCAGACGGACAGGGGAGGCCTATGGCTACACCTTC CASRRTGEAYGYTF
. TRBD1 TRBJ1-6 TRBV7-6 TGTGCCAGCAGCCGGGGGACAGCGAGCTCCTATAATTCACCCCTCCACTTT CASSRGTASSYNSPLHF
. TRBD1 TRBJ2-3 TRBV2 TGTGCCAGCAAGGGGACAGTTAGGACCCCCACAGATACGCAGTATTTT CASKGTVRTPTDTQYF
. TRBD1 TRBJ1-5 TRBV5-1 TGCGCCATCCCCAAGGGACAGGGTTTCGATCAGCCCCAGCATTTT CAIPKGQGFDQPQHF
. . TRBJ1-2 TRBV7-2 TGTGCCAGCAGCTTACGGGAAGCTAACTATGGCTACACCTTC CASSLREANYGYTF
. . TRBJ1-1 TRBV14 TGTGCCAGCAGCCAAGATCGGAGACAGGCTGAAGCTTTCTTT CASSQDRRQAEAFF
. . TRBJ1-2 TRBV18 TGTGCCAGCTCATCCGGCGGTCCCCGGGGATATGGCTACACCTTC CASSSGGPRGYGYTF
. TRBD2 TRBJ2-2 TRBV5-1 TGCGCCAGCAGCCTTGAGGGTAGCGGGAGAGGTGGCACCGGGGAGCTGTTTTTT CASSLEGSGRGGTGELFF
once . TRBJ1-4 TRBV5-1 TGCGCCAGCAGCCCTGGAGGATCAAATGAAAAACTGTTTTTT CASSPGGSNEKLFF
. . TRBJ2-6 TRBV5-1 TGCGCCAGCAGCTTGATCTCCGCGGCCGGGGCCAACGTCCTGACTTTC CASSLISAAGANVLTF
. . TRBJ2-5 TRBV5-6 TGTGCCAGCAGCTTGGTTGGCAAGGAGACCCAGTACTTC CASSLVGKETQYF
. TRBD1 TRBJ1-3 TRBV19 TGTGCCAGTAGCACCCCTCAGGGGGGAGCTGGAAACACCATATATTTT CASSTPQGGAGNTIYF
. . TRBJ2-1 TRBV6-1 TGTGCCAGCAGTGAAACTCCTACGACTGTCTACAATGAGCAGTTCTTC CASSETPTTVYNEQFF
few . TRBJ1-6 TRBV6-6 TGTGCCAGCGGGGGGGGCTGGAGGGTGAATTCACCCCTCCACTTT CASGGGWRVNSPLHF
few . TRBJ1-2 TRBV30 TGTGCCTGGAGTGTGGACATGGATTTATTCTACACCTTC CAWSVDMDLFYTF
once . TRBJ1-6 TRBV7-2 TGTGCCAGCAGCTTAGGTTCAGGACTAAATTCACCCCTCCACTTT CASSLGSGLNSPLHF
. . TRBJ2-5 TRBV3-1/TRBV3-2 TGTGCCAGCAGCCCGGGACTCCAAGAGACCCAGTACTTC CASSPGLQETQYF
. TRBD1 TRBJ1-1 TRBV19 TGTGCCAGTAGTATAGGGACAGGGGGCACTGAAGCTTTCTTT CASSIGTGGTEAFF
once . TRBJ1-1 TRBV6-4 TGTGCCAGCAGTGTGGGGTTAGGGAGCTCTGAAGCTTTCTTT CASSVGLGSSEAFF
. . TRBJ1-2 TRBV25-1 TGTGCCAGCAGTGAATCCGTCGGGAGCGGCTACACCTTC CASSESVGSGYTF
. . TRBJ1-2 TRBV4-1 TGCGCCAGCAGCCAAGTAAGGGGAGGCTATGGCTACACCTTC CASSQVRGGYGYTF
. TRBD1 TRBJ1-2 TRBV27 TGTGCCAGCAGTCCATGGGACAGGGGGCACTATGGCTACACCTTC CASSPWDRGHYGYTF
once . TRBJ1-5 TRBV3-1/TRBV3-2 TGTGCCAGCAGCCCCGGGGAACTAGGGCATCAGCCCCAGCATTTT CASSPGELGHQPQHF
. TRBD2 TRBJ2-1 TRBV6-4 TGTGCCAGCAGTGACTCGGGGACTAGAGGGTTAGGTGAGCAGTTCTTC CASSDSGTRGLGEQFF
. . TRBJ1-2 TRBV6-5 TGTGCCAGCAGCCTACAGGGCGACGTTTATGGCTACACCTTC CASSLQGDVYGYTF
. . TRBJ1-4 TRBV5-4 TGTGCCAGCAGTTTGGGCACTCCAACTAATGAAAAACTGTTTTTT CASSLGTPTNEKLFF
. TRBD1 TRBJ1-6 TRBV12-5 TGTGCTAGTGGGTTACAGGGGGCGACAACACCCCTCCACTTT CASGLQGATTPLHF
. TRBD1 TRBJ1-2 TRBV11-2 TGTGCCAGCAGCTTAGAGGAGGGGGCAAAAGGCTACACCTTC CASSLEEGAKGYTF
few . TRBJ1-5 TRBV19 TGTGCCAGTAGTGAGGGACTGAGGTATAGCAATCAGCCCCAGCATTTT CASSEGLRYSNQPQHF
. . TRBJ1-2 TRBV5-1 TGCGCCAGCAGCTTGGAAGGTTCAGGCTATGGCTACACCTTC CASSLEGSGYGYTF
. TRBD2 TRBJ2-2 TRBV6-6 TGTGCCAGCACCACGGGACCGGGAGGGAGGGACGGGGAGCTGTTTTTT CASTTGPGGRDGELFF
. . TRBJ1-2 TRBV6-9 TGTGCCAGCAGTTATGGGCGACAGTACTATGGCTACACCTTC CASSYGRQYYGYTF
. . TRBJ1-3 TRBV4-1 TGCGCCAGCACCCAAGAAAGCCTCAGGGTTTCGAACTCTGGAAACACCATATATTTT CASTQESLRVSNSGNTIYF